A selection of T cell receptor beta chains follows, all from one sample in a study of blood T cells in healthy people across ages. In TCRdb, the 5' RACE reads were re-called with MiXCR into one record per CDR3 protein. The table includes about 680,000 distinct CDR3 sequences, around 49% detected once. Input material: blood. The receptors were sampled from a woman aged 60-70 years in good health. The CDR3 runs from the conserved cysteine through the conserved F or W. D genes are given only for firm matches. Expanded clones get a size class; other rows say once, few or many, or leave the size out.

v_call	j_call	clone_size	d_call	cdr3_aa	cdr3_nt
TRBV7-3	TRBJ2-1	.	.	CASSLMHLNEQFF	TGTGCCAGCAGCTTAATGCACTTAAATGAGCAGTTCTTC
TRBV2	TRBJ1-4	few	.	CASLTGTATNEKLFF	TGTGCCAGCCTTACCGGGACGGCAACTAATGAAAAACTGTTTTTT
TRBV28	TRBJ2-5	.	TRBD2	CASETSGRAQETQYF	TGTGCCAGCGAGACTAGCGGGAGGGCTCAAGAGACCCAGTACTTC
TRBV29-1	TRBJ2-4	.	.	CSVEAQNIQYF	TGCAGCGTTGAAGCCCAAAACATTCAGTACTTC
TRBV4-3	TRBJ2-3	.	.	CASSQERGPDTQYF	TGCGCCAGCAGCCAAGAGCGGGGCCCAGATACGCAGTATTTT
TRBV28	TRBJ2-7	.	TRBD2	CASSFRSSGAYEQYF	TGTGCCAGCAGTTTCAGGTCTAGCGGGGCCTACGAGCAGTACTTC
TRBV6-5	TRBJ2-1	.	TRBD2	CASSRTSYEQFF	TGTGCCAGCAGTAGGACTAGCTACGAGCAGTTCTTC
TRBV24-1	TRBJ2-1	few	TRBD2	CATSDSSASGRLGEQFF	TGTGCCACCAGTGATTCATCCGCTAGCGGGAGGTTAGGTGAGCAGTTCTTC
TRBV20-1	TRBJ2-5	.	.	CSARSPGGRETQYF	TGCAGTGCTAGAAGTCCCGGGGGACGAGAGACCCAGTACTTC
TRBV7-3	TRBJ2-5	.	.	CASSATGGRAQETQYF	TGTGCCAGCAGCGCGACCGGGGGACGGGCCCAAGAGACCCAGTACTTC
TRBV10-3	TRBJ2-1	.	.	CAISGVNEQFF	TGTGCCATCAGTGGCGTAAATGAGCAGTTCTTC
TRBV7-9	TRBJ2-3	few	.	CAKGERATQYF	TGTGCCAAGGGGGAGCGAGCTACGCAGTATTTT
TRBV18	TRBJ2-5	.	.	CASSPPFLETQYF	TGTGCCAGCTCACCACCTTTTCTAGAGACCCAGTACTTC
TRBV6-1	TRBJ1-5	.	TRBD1	CASSEALGTAYSLVSNQPQHF	TGTGCCAGCAGTGAAGCGCTTGGGACAGCGTATTCACTAGTGAGCAATCAGCCCCAGCATTTT
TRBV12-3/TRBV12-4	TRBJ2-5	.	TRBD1	CASSRQGVQGQTQYF	TGTGCCAGCAGTCGCCAGGGGGTCCAAGGGCAGACCCAGTACTTC
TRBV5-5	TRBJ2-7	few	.	CASSRTGTNYEQYF	TGTGCCAGCAGCCGCACCGGGACAAACTACGAGCAGTACTTC
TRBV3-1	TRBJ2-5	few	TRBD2	CASSFKGLVMAQYF	TGTGCCAGCAGCTTTAAGGGACTAGTGATGGCCCAGTACTTC
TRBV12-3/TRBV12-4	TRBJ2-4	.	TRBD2	CASSPRLAGVGKNIQYF	TGTGCCAGCAGTCCCAGACTAGCGGGAGTAGGCAAAAACATTCAGTACTTC
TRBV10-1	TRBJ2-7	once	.	CASIPTYEQYF	TGCGCCAGCATCCCAACCTACGAGCAGTACTTC
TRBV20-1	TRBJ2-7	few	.	CSASWQGGGYF	TGCAGTGCTAGTTGGCAGGGCGGTGGGTACTTC
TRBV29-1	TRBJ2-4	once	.	CSVDGAGANIQYF	TGCAGCGTTGACGGGGCAGGGGCGAACATTCAGTACTTC
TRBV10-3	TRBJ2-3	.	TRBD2	CAIHPGLAGRGTDTQYF	TGTGCCATCCACCCGGGACTAGCGGGTCGGGGCACAGATACGCAGTATTTT
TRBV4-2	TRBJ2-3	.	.	CASSQDSGQSTDTQYF	TGTGCCAGCAGCCAAGATTCGGGCCAGAGCACAGATACGCAGTATTTT
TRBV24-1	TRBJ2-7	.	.	CATSDSSRTYEQYF	TGTGCCACCAGTGATTCTAGCAGGACCTACGAGCAGTACTTC
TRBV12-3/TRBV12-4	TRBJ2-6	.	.	CASSPTAGTDNSGANVLTF	TGTGCCAGCAGTCCCACGGCCGGGACGGACAATTCTGGGGCCAACGTCCTGACTTTC
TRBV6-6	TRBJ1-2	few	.	CATFEGTGIGYTF	TGTGCCACCTTCGAGGGCACAGGGATTGGCTACACCTTC
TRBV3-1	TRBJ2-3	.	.	CASSPQGQVTDTQYF	TGTGCCAGCAGCCCCCAGGGACAAGTCACAGATACGCAGTATTTT
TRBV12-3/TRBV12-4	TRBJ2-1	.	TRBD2	CASSFLAGAINEQFF	TGTGCCAGCAGCTTTTTGGCGGGAGCCATCAATGAGCAGTTCTTC
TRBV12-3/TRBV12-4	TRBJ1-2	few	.	CASSLARTDPYGYTF	TGTGCCAGCAGTTTAGCGCGGACAGACCCCTATGGCTACACCTTC
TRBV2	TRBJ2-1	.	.	CASRRGLANEQFF	TGTGCCAGCAGACGAGGTTTGGCTAATGAGCAGTTCTTC
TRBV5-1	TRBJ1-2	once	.	CASSLQGLPDGYTF	TGCGCCAGCAGCTTGCAGGGACTTCCGGATGGCTACACCTTC
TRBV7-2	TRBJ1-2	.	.	CASSSAEGYGYTF	TGTGCCAGCAGCTCCGCCGAGGGCTACGGCTACACCTTC
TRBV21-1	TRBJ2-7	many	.	CASSFEPVSRLAGLTYEQYF	TGTGCCAGCAGCTTCGAGCCCGTAAGCCGGTTAGCGGGACTTACCTACGAGCAGTACTTC
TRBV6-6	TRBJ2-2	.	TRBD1	CASRTGEANTGELFF	TGTGCCAGCAGGACAGGGGAGGCGAACACCGGGGAGCTGTTTTTT
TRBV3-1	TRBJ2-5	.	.	CASSQGEGGMKTNEQYF	TGTGCCAGCAGCCAAGGGGAGGGGGGGATGAAGACCAATGAGCAGTACTTC
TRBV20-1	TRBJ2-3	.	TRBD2	CSARLAGRSTDTQYF	TGCAGTGCTAGACTAGCGGGTCGAAGCACAGATACGCAGTATTTT
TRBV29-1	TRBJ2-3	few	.	CSVEGATSTDTQYF	TGCAGCGTTGAGGGAGCTACTAGCACAGATACGCAGTATTTT
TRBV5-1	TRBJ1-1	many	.	CASSRTGMNTEAFF	TGTGCCAGCAGCCGTACAGGGATGAACACTGAAGCTTTCTTT
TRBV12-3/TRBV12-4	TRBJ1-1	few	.	CASSFRSYPTEAFF	TGTGCCAGCAGTTTTAGGTCATACCCGACTGAAGCTTTCTTT
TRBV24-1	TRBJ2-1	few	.	CATRGSPGNEQFF	TGTGCCACCCGGGGCTCGCCGGGAAATGAGCAGTTCTTC
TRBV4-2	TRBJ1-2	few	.	CASSQDRAGKGYGYTF	TGTGCCAGCAGCCAAGATAGAGCAGGGAAGGGCTATGGCTACACCTTC
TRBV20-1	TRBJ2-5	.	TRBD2	CSAKKGGETQYF	TGCAGTGCTAAGAAGGGAGGGGAGACCCAGTACTTC
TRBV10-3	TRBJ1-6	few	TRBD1	CAISESQGAENSPLHF	TGTGCCATCAGTGAGTCCCAGGGGGCGGAGAATTCACCCCTCCACTTT
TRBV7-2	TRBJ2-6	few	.	CASSLESGASGANVLTF	TGTGCCAGCAGCTTAGAAAGTGGGGCTTCTGGGGCCAACGTCCTGACTTTC
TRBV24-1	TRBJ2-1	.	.	CATGTYPHNEQFF	TGTGCCACCGGGACTTACCCCCACAATGAGCAGTTCTTC
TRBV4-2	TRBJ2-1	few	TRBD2	CASSPRLAGQQFF	TGTGCCAGCAGCCCGCGACTAGCGGGTCAGCAGTTCTTC
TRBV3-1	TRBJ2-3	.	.	CASSQDRRIGDTQYF	TGTGCCAGCAGCCAAGACAGGCGGATTGGGGATACGCAGTATTTT
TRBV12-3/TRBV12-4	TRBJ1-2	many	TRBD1	CASSPRPVQGARGYTF	TGTGCCAGCAGCCCAAGGCCCGTACAGGGGGCGCGGGGCTACACCTTC
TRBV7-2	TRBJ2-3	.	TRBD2	CASGASGRGTDTQYF	TGTGCCAGTGGGGCTAGCGGGAGGGGCACAGATACGCAGTATTTT
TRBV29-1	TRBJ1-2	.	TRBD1	CSVARQGFGYTF	TGCAGCGTCGCAAGACAGGGCTTTGGCTACACCTTC
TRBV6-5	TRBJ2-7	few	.	CASSRARGSYEQYF	TGTGCCAGCAGTCGGGCCAGGGGTTCCTACGAGCAGTACTTC
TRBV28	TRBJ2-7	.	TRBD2	CASSFFTSGKSYEQYF	TGTGCCAGCAGTTTCTTTACTAGCGGAAAGTCCTACGAGCAGTACTTC
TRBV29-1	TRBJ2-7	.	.	CSVVGRFYNEQYF	TGCAGCGTTGTTGGTAGGTTCTACAATGAGCAGTACTTC
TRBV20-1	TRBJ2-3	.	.	CSARGSEGDSGGTDTQYF	TGCAGTGCTAGAGGCTCGGAGGGGGATAGCGGAGGCACAGATACGCAGTATTTT
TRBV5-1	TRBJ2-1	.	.	CASSASRPEQFF	TGCGCCAGCAGCGCGAGTAGACCAGAGCAGTTCTTC
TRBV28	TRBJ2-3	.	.	CASSSGTIGTDTQYF	TGTGCCAGCAGCTCAGGGACCATTGGGACAGATACGCAGTATTTT
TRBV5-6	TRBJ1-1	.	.	CASGEQGARQAFF	TGTGCCAGCGGAGAACAGGGAGCAAGGCAAGCTTTCTTT
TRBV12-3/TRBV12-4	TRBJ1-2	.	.	CASSSPTGNYGYTF	TGTGCCAGCAGTTCCCCCACAGGAAACTATGGCTACACCTTC